This paragraph reports one T cell receptor (beta chain). Trimming pared 0 bases from V and 5 bases from J, leaving 3 bases between. The germline CDR1 and CDR2 sequences are SGHRS and YFSETQ. The CDR3 extends over 11 amino acids. This sample is part of a study of blood T cell repertoires in COVID-19. Background on the study: Collection of acute and convalescent COVID-19 samples took place in the United States, Italy and Spain. T cells, B-cell-depleted T cells, or PBMCs provided the cDNA or gDNA that served as material.

As handled by the study authors: Amplification of reference gene primers provided the estimated nucleated cell counts. TCRdb keeps only in-frame clones here, not all; method: immunoSEQ multiplex PCR. Clone size and V and J calls were adopted from that table, with D and trimming inferred from the DNA. The sample includes over 75,000 clones, 86% of them seen just once. The receptor was isolated from a human donor in a cohort sampled during active COVID-19. The chain has TRBV5-1 and TRBJ2-7; no reliable D call. The specimen was peripheral blood. The CDR3 DNA follows: TGCGCCAGCAGCTTGGAGCACGAGCAGTACTTC. This encodes CASSLEHEQYF.